This paragraph covers one T cell receptor beta chain sequence. Germline V lookup: CDR1 SNHLY, CDR2 FYNNEI. V was pared by 6 bases and J by 0 bases, with 11 bases between. The CDR3 is made up of 14 amino acids. This record comes from a study of blood T cell repertoires in COVID-19. Study-level background: Sites across the United States, Italy and Spain contributed samples from acute and convalescent COVID-19.

Sequencing used immunoSEQ multiplex PCR; TCRdb keeps in-frame clones, though not all of them. The table has under 250,000 clones, roughly 89% seen once. This TCR was sampled from a woman aged 30 to 39 with acute COVID-19. Sequencing was done on a sample of PBMCs or T cells enriched from blood (not recorded which). The chain joins TRBV2 to TRBJ1-1, with TRBD1 as a possible D gene (5 bases). This CDR3 is CASRLRALNTEAFF. CDR3 bases: TGTGCCAGCAGACTCAGGGCCCTGAACACTGAAGCTTTCTTT.